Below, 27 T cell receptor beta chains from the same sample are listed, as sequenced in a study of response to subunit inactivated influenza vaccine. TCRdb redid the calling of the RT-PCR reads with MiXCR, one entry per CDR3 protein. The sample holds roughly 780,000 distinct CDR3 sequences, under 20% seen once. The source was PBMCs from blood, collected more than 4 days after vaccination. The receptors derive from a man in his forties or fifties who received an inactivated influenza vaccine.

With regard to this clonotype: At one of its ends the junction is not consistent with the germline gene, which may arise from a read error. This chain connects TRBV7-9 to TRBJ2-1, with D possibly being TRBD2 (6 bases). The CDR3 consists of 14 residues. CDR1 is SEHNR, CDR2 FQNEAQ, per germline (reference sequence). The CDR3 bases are TGTGCCAGAAGCTTAGGACGAGGGAGGAATGAGCAGTTCTTC. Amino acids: CARSLGRGRNEQFF.

The CDR3 here is CASLGEQPQHF. For the CDR3, the DNA is TGTGCCAGCCTCGGTGAGCAGCCCCAGCATTTT. The chain uses TRBV6-2 or TRBV6-3 and TRBJ1-5; D not resolved. Germline V gene sequence: CDR1 MNHEY, CDR2 SVGEGT. There are 11 residues in the CDR3. V lost 8 bases to trimming and J lost 7 bases, with 9 bases between them.

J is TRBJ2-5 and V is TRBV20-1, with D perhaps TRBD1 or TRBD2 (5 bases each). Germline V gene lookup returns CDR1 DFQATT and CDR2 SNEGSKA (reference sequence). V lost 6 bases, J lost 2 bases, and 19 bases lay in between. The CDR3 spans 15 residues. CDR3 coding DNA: TGCAGTGCGCGAGGGGCAGGAATTAAACAAGAGACCCAGTACTTC. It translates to CSARGAGIKQETQYF.

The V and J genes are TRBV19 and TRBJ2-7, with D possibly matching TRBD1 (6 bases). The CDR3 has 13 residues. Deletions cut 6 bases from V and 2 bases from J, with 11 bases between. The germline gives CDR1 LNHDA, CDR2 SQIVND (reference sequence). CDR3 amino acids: CASRVGQTYEQYF. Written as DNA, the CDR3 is TGTGCCAGTAGGGTTGGACAGACCTACGAGCAGTACTTC.

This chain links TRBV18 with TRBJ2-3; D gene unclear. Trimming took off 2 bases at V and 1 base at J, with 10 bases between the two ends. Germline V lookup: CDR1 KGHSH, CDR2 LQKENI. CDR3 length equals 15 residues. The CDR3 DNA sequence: TGTGCCAGCTCACCAAATGGACGCGGCACAGATACGCAGTATTTT. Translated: CASSPNGRGTDTQYF.

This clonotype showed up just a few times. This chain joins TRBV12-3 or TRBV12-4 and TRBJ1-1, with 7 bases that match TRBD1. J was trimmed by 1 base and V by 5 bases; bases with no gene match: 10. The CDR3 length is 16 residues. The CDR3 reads CASSPPPWTGNTEAFF. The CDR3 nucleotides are TGTGCCAGCAGTCCGCCTCCTTGGACAGGGAACACTGAAGCTTTCTTT.

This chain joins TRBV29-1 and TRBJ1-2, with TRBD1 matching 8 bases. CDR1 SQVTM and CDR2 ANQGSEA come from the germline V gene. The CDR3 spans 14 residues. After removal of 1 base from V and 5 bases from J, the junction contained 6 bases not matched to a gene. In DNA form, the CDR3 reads TGCAGCGTTGAAGGGTCAGGGGGCCATTATGGCTACACCTTC. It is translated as CSVEGSGGHYGYTF.

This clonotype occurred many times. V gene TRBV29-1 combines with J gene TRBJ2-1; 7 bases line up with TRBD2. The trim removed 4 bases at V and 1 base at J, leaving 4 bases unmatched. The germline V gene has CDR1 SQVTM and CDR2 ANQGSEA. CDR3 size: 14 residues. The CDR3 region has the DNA TGCAGCGTTGTCACTAGCGTATCCTACAATGAGCAGTTCTTC. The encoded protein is CSVVTSVSYNEQFF.

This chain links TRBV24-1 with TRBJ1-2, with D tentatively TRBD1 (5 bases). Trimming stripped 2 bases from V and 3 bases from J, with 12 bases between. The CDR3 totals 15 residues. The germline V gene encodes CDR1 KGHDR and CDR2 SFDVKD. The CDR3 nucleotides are TGTGCCACCAGTGATTCGACAGCGAACCACTATGGCTACACCTTC. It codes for CATSDSTANHYGYTF.

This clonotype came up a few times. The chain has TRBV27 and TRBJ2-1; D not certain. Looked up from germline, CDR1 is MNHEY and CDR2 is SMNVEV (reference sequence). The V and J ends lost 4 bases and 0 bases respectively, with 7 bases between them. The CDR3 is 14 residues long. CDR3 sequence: CASSWRSSYNEQFF. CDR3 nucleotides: TGTGCCAGCAGTTGGCGGAGCTCCTACAATGAGCAGTTCTTC.

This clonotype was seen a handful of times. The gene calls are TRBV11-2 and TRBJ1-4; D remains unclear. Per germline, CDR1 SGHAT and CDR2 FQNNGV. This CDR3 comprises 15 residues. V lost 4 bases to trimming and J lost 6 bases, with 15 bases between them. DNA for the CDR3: TGTGCCAGCAGCTCCCGGGCCCCTCCTCATGAAAAACTGTTTTTT. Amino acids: CASSSRAPPHEKLFF.

This chain's CDR3 is CASSPPGVLGANVLTF. The CDR3 nucleotides are TGTGCCAGCTCACCACCGGGGGTCCTTGGGGCCAACGTCCTGACTTTC. The gene calls are TRBV18 and TRBJ2-6; either TRBD1 or TRBD2 may supply D (5 bases each). The germline V gene encodes CDR1 KGHSH and CDR2 LQKENI. V dropped 0 bases and J dropped 3 bases, with 9 bases sitting between them. The CDR3 consists of 16 residues. The variable domain in full, with the rest retrieved from reference TRBV18 and TRBJ2-6, is NAGVMQNPRHLVRRRGQEARLRCSPMKGHSHVYWYRQLPEEGLKFMVYLQKENIIDESGMPKERFSAEFPKEGPSILRIQQVVRGDSAAYFCASSPPGVLGANVLTFGAGSRLTVL.

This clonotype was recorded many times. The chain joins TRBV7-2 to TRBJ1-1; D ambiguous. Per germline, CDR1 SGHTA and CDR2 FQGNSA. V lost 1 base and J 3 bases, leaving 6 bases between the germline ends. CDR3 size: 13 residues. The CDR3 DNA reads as TGTGCCAGCAGCTTAGATCCGGACACTGAAGCTTTCTTT. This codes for CASSLDPDTEAFF.

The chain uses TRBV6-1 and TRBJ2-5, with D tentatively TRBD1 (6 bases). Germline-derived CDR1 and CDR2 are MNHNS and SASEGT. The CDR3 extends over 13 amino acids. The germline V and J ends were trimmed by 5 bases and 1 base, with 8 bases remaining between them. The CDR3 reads CASSQGSQETQYF. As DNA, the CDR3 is TGTGCCAGCAGTCAGGGGTCCCAAGAGACCCAGTACTTC.

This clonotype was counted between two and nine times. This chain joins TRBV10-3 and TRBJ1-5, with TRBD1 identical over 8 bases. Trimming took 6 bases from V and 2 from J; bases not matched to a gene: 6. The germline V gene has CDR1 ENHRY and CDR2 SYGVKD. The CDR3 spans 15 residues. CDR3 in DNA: TGTGCCATCAGCTTCGGACAGGGAGGCAATCAGCCCCAGCATTTT. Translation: CAISFGQGGNQPQHF.

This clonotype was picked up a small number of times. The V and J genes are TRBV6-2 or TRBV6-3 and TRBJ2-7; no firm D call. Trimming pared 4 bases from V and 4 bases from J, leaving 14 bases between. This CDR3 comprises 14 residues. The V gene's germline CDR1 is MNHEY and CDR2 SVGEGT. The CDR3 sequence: CASSLGRPQYEQYF. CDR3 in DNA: TGTGCCAGCAGTTTGGGCAGACCCCAATACGAGCAGTACTTC.

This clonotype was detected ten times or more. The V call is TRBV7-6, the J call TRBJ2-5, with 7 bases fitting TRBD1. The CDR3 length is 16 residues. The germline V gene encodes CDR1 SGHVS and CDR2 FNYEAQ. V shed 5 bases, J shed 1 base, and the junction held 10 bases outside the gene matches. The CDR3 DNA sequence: TGTGCCAGCAGCAAAGGGACAGTCAACCTCCAAGAGACCCAGTACTTC. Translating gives CASSKGTVNLQETQYF. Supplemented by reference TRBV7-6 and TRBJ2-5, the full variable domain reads GAGVSQSPRYKVTKRGQDVALRCDPISGHVSLYWYRQALGQGPEFLTYFNYEAQQDKSGLPNDRFSAERPEGSISTLTIQRTEQRDSAMYRCASSKGTVNLQETQYFGPGTRLLVL.

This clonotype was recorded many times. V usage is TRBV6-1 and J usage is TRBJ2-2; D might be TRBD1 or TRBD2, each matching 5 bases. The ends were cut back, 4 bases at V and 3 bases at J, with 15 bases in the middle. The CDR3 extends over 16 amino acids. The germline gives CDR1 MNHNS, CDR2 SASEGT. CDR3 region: CASSGNFGGDTGELFF. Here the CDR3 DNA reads TGTGCCAGCAGTGGGAACTTTGGGGGAGACACCGGGGAGCTGTTTTTT.

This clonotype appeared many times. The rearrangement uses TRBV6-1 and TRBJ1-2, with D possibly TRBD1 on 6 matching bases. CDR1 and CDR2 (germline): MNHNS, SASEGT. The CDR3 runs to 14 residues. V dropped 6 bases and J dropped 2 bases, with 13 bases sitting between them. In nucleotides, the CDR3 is TGTGCCAGCAGGGGACGGGGGACAAACTATGGCTACACCTTC. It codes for CASRGRGTNYGYTF.

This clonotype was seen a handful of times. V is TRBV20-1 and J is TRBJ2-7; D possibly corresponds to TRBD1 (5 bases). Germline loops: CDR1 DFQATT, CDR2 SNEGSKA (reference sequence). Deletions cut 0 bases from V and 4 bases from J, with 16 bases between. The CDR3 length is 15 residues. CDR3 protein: CSARDSHDSGYEQYF. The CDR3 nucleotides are TGCAGTGCTAGAGATTCCCACGACAGTGGTTACGAGCAGTACTTC.

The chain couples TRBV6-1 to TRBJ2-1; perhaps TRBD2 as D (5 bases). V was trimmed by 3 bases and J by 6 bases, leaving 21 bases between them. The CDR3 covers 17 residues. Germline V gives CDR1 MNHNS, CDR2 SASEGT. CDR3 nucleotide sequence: TGTGCCAGCAGTGACGGTCCGGGGAGTCGATGGTCCAATGAGCAGTTCTTC. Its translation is CASSDGPGSRWSNEQFF.

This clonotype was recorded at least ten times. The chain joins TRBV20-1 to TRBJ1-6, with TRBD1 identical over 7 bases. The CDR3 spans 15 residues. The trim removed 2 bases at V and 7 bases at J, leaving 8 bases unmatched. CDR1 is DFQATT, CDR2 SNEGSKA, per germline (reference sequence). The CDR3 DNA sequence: TGCAGTGCTAGACCTGGGACAGCTTCCAATTCACCCCTCCACTTT. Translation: CSARPGTASNSPLHF.

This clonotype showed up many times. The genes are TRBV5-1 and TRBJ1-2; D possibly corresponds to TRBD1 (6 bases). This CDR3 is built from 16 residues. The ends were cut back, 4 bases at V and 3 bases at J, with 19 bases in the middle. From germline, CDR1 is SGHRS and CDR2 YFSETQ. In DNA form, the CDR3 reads TGCGCCAGCAGCAAGTTTACGACAGGTCAAGACTATGGCTACACCTTC. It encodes CASSKFTTGQDYGYTF.

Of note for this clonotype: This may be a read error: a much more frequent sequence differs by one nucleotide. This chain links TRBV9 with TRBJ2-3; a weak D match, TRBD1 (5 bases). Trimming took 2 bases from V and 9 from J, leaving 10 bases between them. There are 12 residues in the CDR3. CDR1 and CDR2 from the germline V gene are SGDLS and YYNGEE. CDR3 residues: CASSVRAETQYF. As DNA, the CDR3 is TGTGCCAGCAGCGTCAGGGCGGAAACGCAGTATTTT.

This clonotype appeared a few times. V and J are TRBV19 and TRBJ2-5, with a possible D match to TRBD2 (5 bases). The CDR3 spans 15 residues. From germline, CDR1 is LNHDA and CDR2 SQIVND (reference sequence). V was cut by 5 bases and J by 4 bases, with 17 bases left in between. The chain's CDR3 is CASSPTKLPSETQYF. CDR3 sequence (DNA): TGTGCCAGTAGTCCGACTAAACTTCCCTCAGAGACCCAGTACTTC. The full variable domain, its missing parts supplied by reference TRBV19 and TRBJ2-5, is DGGITQSPKYLFRKEGQNVTLSCEQNLNHDAMYWYRQDPGQGLRLIYYSQIVNDFQKGDIAEGYSVSREKKESFPLTVTSAQKNPTAFYLCASSPTKLPSETQYFGPGTRLLVL.

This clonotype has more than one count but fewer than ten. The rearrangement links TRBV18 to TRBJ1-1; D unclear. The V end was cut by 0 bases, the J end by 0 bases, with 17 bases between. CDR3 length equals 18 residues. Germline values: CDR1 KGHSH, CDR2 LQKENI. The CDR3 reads CASSPPGVGLRMNTEAFF. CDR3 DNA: TGTGCCAGCTCACCACCCGGGGTGGGTCTTCGGATGAACACTGAAGCTTTCTTT.

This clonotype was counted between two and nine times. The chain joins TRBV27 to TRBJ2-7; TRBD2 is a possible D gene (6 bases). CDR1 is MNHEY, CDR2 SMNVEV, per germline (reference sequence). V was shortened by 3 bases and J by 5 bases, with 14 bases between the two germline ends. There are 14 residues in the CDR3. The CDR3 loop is CASSLFRRAHEQYF. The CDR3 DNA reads TGTGCCAGCAGTTTGTTCCGGAGGGCCCACGAGCAGTACTTC.